The 10 T cell receptor beta chains reported below all come from one sample, sequenced in a study of blood T cells in healthy people across ages. A second PCR, run for roughly 7 to 11 cycles, used a sample-barcoded 5' primer plus a J-beta primer mix. TCRdb reprocessed the 5' RACE reads via MiXCR and lists one record per CDR3 protein. The repertoire consists of over 450,000 distinct CDR3 sequences, with 24% occurring once and the leading ten covering around 10%. This sample was also put to use in a study of T cells of mothers and their children.

The source material was blood. These receptors were collected from a boy aged 10-17 years in good health.

This clonotype was detected only a few times. The chain joins TRBV14 to TRBJ1-2; D is possibly TRBD1 (5 bases). There are 15 residues in the CDR3. V lost 4 bases, J lost 0 bases, and 12 bases lay in between. Germline V gene lookup returns CDR1 SGHDN and CDR2 FVKESK. In nucleotides, the CDR3 is TGTGCCAGCAGCCTTATGGGGGAGGCTAACTATGGCTACACCTTC. This gives the protein CASSLMGEANYGYTF.

The chain combines TRBV28 with TRBJ1-4, with no clear D. The germline gives CDR1 MDHEN, CDR2 SYDVKM. This CDR3 region has 15 residues. With 5 bases removed from V and 5 bases from J, the gap between germline ends came to 15 bases. In DNA, the CDR3 is TGTGCCAGCAGTCCCAATCGTGCCTTAAATGAAAAACTGTTTTTT. It is translated as CASSPNRALNEKLFF.

J is TRBJ2-1 and V is TRBV9, with 8 bases that match TRBD1. V shed 4 bases, J shed 6 bases, and the junction held 3 bases outside the gene matches. This CDR3 has 13 amino acids. Germline assignment: CDR1 SGDLS and CDR2 YYNGEE. CDR3 sequence: CASSTDRANEQFF. For the CDR3, the DNA is TGTGCCAGCAGCACGGACAGGGCCAATGAGCAGTTCTTC.

The chain links TRBV6-2 or TRBV6-3 to TRBJ2-5; D unclear. This CDR3 is 14 amino acids long. Germline lookup yields CDR1 MNHEY and CDR2 SVGEGT. With 2 bases removed from V and 5 bases from J, the gap between germline ends came to 12 bases. CDR3 bases: TGTGCCAGCAGTTACCCGACTCCATTCGAGACCCAGTACTTC. This translates into CASSYPTPFETQYF.

As to this clonotype: A much larger clone differs from this one at a single base, so this may be a read error. The chain has TRBV24-1 and TRBJ2-5; no firm D call. The length of the CDR3 is 14 residues. From germline, CDR1 is KGHDR and CDR2 SFDVKD. CDR3 sequence (DNA): TGTGCCACCAGTGACTCCGGACGGAAAGAGGCCCAGTACTTC. Amino acid sequence: CATSDSGRKEAQYF.

This clonotype showed up just a few times. V and J are TRBV12-5 and TRBJ2-5; D not certain. The J call is uncertain, as TRBJ2-1 better fits the DNA end. CDR1 and CDR2 (germline): LGHNT, FRNRAP. This CDR3 has 12 amino acids. The DNA for the CDR3 is TGTGCTAGTGGTTACCTGAACAATGAGCAGTTCTTC. It is translated as CASGYLNNEQFF.

This clonotype was observed a handful of times. The rearrangement uses TRBV11-1 and TRBJ2-1; maybe TRBD1 (5 bases). This CDR3 has 17 amino acids. The germline V and J ends were trimmed by 5 bases and 1 base, with 18 bases remaining between them. The germline V gene has CDR1 SGHAT and CDR2 FQDESV (reference sequence). The CDR3 DNA is TGTGCCAGCAGCCGTCCTACTTTCAGGGTATCCTACAATGAGCAGTTCTTC. Its protein product is CASSRPTFRVSYNEQFF.

This rearrangement joins TRBV10-3 to TRBJ2-5, with D perhaps TRBD2 (6 bases). The end of the DNA is better explained by TRBJ2-7, so the J call may be wrong. The germline CDR1 and CDR2 sequences are ENHRY and SYGVKD. CDR3 length: 13 residues. CDR3 sequence: CAISEPDYYEQYF. As DNA, the CDR3 is TGTGCCATCAGTGAGCCGGACTACTACGAGCAGTACTTC.

This clonotype was detected a few times. The chain uses TRBV6-6 and TRBJ2-5, with D perhaps matching TRBD2 (6 bases). V lost 0 bases, J lost 0 bases, and 8 bases lay in between. The CDR3 has 15 amino acids. Germline CDR1 and CDR2: MNHNY and SVGAGI (reference sequence). This CDR3 reads CASSYSAGNQETQYF. The CDR3 coding sequence is TGTGCCAGCAGTTACTCTGCGGGGAACCAAGAGACCCAGTACTTC.

This clonotype was found a few times. V and J are TRBV9 and TRBJ1-2; perhaps TRBD1 as D (5 bases). Per germline, CDR1 SGDLS and CDR2 YYNGEE. There are 16 residues in the CDR3. V was trimmed by 3 bases and J by 6 bases, leaving 21 bases between them. The CDR3 protein is CASSAKGRGRDDGYTF. Here the CDR3 DNA reads TGTGCCAGCAGCGCCAAAGGGAGGGGCAGGGACGATGGCTACACCTTC. Full variable domain (missing parts from reference TRBV9 and TRBJ1-2): DSGVTQTPKHLITATGQRVTLRCSPRSGDLSVYWYQQSLDQGLQFLIQYYNGEERAKGNILERFSAQQFPDLHSELNLSSLELGDSALYFCASSAKGRGRDDGYTFGSGTRLTVV.